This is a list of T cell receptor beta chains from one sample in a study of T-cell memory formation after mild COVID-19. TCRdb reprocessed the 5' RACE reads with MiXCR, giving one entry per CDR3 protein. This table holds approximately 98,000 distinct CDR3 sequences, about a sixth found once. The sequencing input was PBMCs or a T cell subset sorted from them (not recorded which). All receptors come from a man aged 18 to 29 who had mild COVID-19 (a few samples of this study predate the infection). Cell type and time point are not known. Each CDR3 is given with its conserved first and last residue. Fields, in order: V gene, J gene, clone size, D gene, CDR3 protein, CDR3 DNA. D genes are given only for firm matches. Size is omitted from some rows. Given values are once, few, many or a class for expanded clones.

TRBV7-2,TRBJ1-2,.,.,CASSSGGADGYTF,TGTGCCAGCAGCTCGGGGGGGGCGGATGGCTACACCTTC
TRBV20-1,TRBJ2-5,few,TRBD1,CSATQGPGQETQYF,TGCAGTGCTACACAGGGGCCCGGGCAAGAGACCCAGTACTTC
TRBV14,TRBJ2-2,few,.,CASSQDRGRGAGELFF,TGTGCCAGCAGCCAAGATCGAGGCAGGGGAGCCGGGGAGCTGTTTTTT
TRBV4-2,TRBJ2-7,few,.,CASSHERAYEQYF,TGTGCCAGCAGCCACGAGCGGGCCTACGAGCAGTACTTC
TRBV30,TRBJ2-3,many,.,CAWRSSYSTDTQYF,TGTGCCTGGAGGTCCAGCTATAGCACAGATACGCAGTATTTT
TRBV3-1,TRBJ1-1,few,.,CASSQMRNTEAFF,TGTGCCAGCAGCCAAATGCGGAACACTGAAGCTTTCTTT
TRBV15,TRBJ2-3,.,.,CATSRAPSYLDTQYF,TGTGCCACCAGCAGAGCCCCAAGCTATTTAGATACGCAGTATTTT
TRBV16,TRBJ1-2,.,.,CASSPRTGGGYTF,TGTGCCAGCAGCCCCCGCACGGGGGGCGGCTACACCTTC
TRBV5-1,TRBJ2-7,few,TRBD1,CASSLRDRNYEQYF,TGCGCCAGCAGCTTGCGGGACAGGAACTACGAGCAGTACTTC
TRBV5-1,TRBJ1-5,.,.,CASSLEAGVNQPQHF,TGCGCCAGCAGCTTGGAGGCAGGAGTCAATCAGCCCCAGCATTTT
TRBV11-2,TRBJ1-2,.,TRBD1,CASSSPRDRGLYGYTF,TGTGCCAGCAGCTCCCCAAGGGACAGGGGATTATATGGCTACACCTTC
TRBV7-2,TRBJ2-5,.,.,CASSLDPGGQKTQYF,TGTGCCAGCAGCTTAGATCCCGGAGGCCAGAAGACCCAGTACTTC
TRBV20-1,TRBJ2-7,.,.,CSARVGVYEQYF,TGCAGTGCTAGAGTCGGGGTCTACGAGCAGTACTTC
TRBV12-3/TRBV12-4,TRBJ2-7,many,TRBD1,CASSSGEGQGSYEQYF,TGTGCCAGCAGTTCTGGAGAGGGACAGGGATCGTACGAGCAGTACTTC
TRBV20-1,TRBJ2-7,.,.,CSARQVSYEQYF,TGCAGTGCTAGACAGGTCTCCTACGAGCAGTACTTC
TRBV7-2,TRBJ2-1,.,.,CASTPTPGNEQFF,TGTGCCAGCACCCCAACCCCAGGGAATGAGCAGTTCTTC
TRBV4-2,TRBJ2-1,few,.,CASSQELSYNEQFF,TGTGCCAGCAGCCAAGAATTGAGTTACAATGAGCAGTTCTTC
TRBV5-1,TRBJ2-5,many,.,CASSLGTTKETQYF,TGCGCCAGCAGCTTGGGGACTACTAAAGAGACCCAGTACTTC
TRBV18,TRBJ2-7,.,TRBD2,CASSPRRGGSYEQYF,TGTGCCAGCTCACCTCGGCGGGGGGGCTCCTACGAGCAGTACTTC
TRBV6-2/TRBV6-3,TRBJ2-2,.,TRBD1,CASSYGTGTNTGELFF,TGTGCCAGCAGTTACGGGACAGGGACGAACACCGGGGAGCTGTTTTTT
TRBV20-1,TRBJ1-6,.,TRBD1,CSASRPATGADSPLHF,TGCAGTGCTAGCCGGCCCGCGACAGGGGCTGATTCACCCCTCCACTTT
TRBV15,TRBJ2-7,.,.,CATSRDPGSTYEQYF,TGTGCCACCAGCAGAGACCCCGGGTCAACCTACGAGCAGTACTTC
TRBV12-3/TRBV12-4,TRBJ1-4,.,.,CASRSTGSNEKLFF,TGTGCCAGCAGGTCGACAGGCTCAAATGAAAAACTGTTTTTT
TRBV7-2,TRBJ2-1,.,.,CASRRGGPYNEQFF,TGTGCCAGCAGGAGAGGGGGGCCCTACAATGAGCAGTTCTTC
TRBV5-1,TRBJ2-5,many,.,CASSFAGLETQYF,TGCGCCAGCAGCTTCGCGGGGCTTGAGACCCAGTACTTC
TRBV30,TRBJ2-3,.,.,CAWISPPDTQYF,TGTGCCTGGATTTCCCCGCCAGATACGCAGTATTTT
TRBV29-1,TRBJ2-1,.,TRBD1,CSVDRDRGNEQFF,TGCAGCGTTGATAGGGACAGGGGTAATGAGCAGTTCTTC
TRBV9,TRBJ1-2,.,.,CASRTPRDGYTF,TGTGCCAGCAGGACACCCAGGGATGGCTACACCTTC
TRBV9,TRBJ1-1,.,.,CASSVEGTVNTEAFF,TGTGCCAGCAGCGTAGAGGGGACCGTGAACACTGAAGCTTTCTTT
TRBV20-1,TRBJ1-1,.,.,CSAMGGVRAEAFF,TGCAGTGCGATGGGGGGGGTCCGGGCAGAAGCTTTCTTT
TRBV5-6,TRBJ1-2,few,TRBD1,CASSFDRGRGYGYTF,TGTGCCAGCAGCTTCGACAGGGGGCGCGGTTATGGCTACACCTTC
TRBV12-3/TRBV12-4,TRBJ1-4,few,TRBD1,CASSFTGGAEKLFF,TGTGCCAGCAGTTTCACAGGGGGCGCGGAAAAACTGTTTTTT
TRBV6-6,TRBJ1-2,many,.,CASSYFPEQDGYTF,TGTGCCAGCAGTTACTTCCCTGAGCAGGATGGCTACACCTTC
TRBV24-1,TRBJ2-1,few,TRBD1,CATRGQGPNEQFF,TGTGCCACCAGGGGACAGGGGCCCAATGAGCAGTTCTTC
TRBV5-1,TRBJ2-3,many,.,CASSSSGLALTDTQYF,TGCGCCAGCAGCTCCTCGGGGCTAGCCCTCACAGATACGCAGTATTTT
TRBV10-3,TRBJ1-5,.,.,CAISRDVFAPQHF,TGTGCCATCAGTCGAGACGTTTTTGCGCCCCAGCATTTT
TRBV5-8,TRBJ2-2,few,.,CASSLDSLGAGELFF,TGTGCCAGCAGCCTAGACTCCCTCGGGGCCGGGGAGCTGTTTTTT
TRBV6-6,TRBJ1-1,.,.,CASSYGGNTEAFF,TGTGCCAGCAGTTACGGTGGGAACACTGAAGCTTTCTTT
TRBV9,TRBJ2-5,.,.,CASSPRQVSETQYF,TGTGCCAGCAGCCCCAGACAGGTCTCGGAGACCCAGTACTTC
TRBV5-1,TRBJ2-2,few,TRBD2,CASSRRGRDGELFF,TGCGCCAGCAGTCGGCGCGGGAGGGACGGGGAGCTGTTTTTT
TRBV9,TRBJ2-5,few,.,CASSVGTVNGQETQYF,TGTGCCAGCAGCGTAGGGACAGTGAACGGCCAAGAGACCCAGTACTTC
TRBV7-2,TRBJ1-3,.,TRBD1,CASSSQSGTGGVNTIYF,TGTGCCAGCAGCTCTCAGTCTGGGACAGGCGGTGTAAACACCATATATTTT
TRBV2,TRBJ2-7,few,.,CASKSLQGTYEQYF,TGTGCCAGCAAATCACTACAGGGCACCTACGAGCAGTACTTC
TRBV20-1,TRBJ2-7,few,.,CSAVRRDTYEQYF,TGCAGTGCTGTCCGAAGGGACACCTACGAGCAGTACTTC